This record covers a single TCR beta chain. The sample is drawn from a study of T cell responses to AZD1222 COVID-19 vaccine. The germline gives CDR1 MGHRA, CDR2 YSYEKL. The CDR3 runs to 16 residues. V was pared by 0 bases and J by 1 base, with 3 bases of the junction left unmatched. Assay used: immunoSEQ multiplex PCR; TCRdb lists only in-frame clones, some missing. The table has more than 85,000 clones, more than 90% seen once. The V gene is TRBV4-1, the J gene TRBJ2-3; 8 bases are shared with TRBD2. The origin of this receptor is an adult who received the AZD1222 COVID-19 vaccine. Here the sequenced sample was peripheral blood, taken 28 days after the second AZD1222 dose. CDR3 sequence (DNA): TGCGCCAGCAGCCAAGATCGAGCGGGGGGCACAGATACGCAGTATTTT. Translation gives CASSQDRAGGTDTQYF.